This TCR beta chain was recorded in a study of siplizumab effects on memory and regulatory T cells. Broader study findings: An assignable phenotype, naive or memory, was missing from roughly 78-96% of proliferating CD4+ or CD8+ clones. Apparently more diverse than memory cells, naive T cells also seemed major alloresponse contributors.

The V segment lost 2 bases and the J segment 4 bases; nucleotides outside the gene matches: 5. The CDR3 sequence is 15 residues long. Germline V gene data show CDR1 as LNHDA and CDR2 as SQIVND (reference sequence). As regards this clone: The antigen remains unidentified.

Using immunoSEQ multiplex PCR, the repertoire was profiled, and TCRdb retains in-frame clones only, with some absent. The table has about 100,000 clones, just over 90% seen once. Sequencing used Tregs sorted from blood. This receptor was obtained from a human donor in good health. J is TRBJ1-1 and V is TRBV19; 9 nucleotides agree with TRBD1. The CDR3 sequence is CASSITGQGVTEAFF. The CDR3 DNA follows: TGTGCCAGTAGTATAACGGGACAGGGAGTCACTGAAGCTTTCTTT.